The entry that follows covers one TCR beta chain sequence. This specimen comes from a study of cytomegalovirus exposure and HLA in healthy donors. With V trimmed by 3 bases and J by 2 bases, 2 bases remained unmatched. The CDR3 runs to 14 residues. Germline loops: CDR1 SGHTA, CDR2 FQGNSA. The PCR was carried out with 60 Vbeta primers and 13 Jbeta primers. The assay was immunoSEQ multiplex PCR, and TCRdb's table has in-frame clones only and misses some. The sample contains about 55,000 clones, about 82% of which appear only once. Input material: PBMCs. The TCR sequence derives from a man aged 30 to 39 in good health and CMV-seronegative. The rearrangement joins TRBV7-2 to TRBJ2-7; the match to TRBD2 covers 9 bases. CDR3 DNA sequence: TGTGCCAGCAGCTTGGCGGGGGGGGCCTACGAGCAGTACTTC. This codes for CASSLAGGAYEQYF.